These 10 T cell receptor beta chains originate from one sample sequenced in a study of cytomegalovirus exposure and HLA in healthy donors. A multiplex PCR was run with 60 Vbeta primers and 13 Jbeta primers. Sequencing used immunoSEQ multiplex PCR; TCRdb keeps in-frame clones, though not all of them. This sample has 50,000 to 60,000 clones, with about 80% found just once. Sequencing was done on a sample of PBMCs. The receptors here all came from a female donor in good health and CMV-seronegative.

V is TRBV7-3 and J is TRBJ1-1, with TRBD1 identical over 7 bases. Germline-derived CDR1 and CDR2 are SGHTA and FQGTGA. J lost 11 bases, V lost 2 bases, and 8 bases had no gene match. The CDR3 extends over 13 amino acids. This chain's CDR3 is CASSLQGDREAFF. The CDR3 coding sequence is TGTGCCAGCAGCTTACAGGGTGACAGGGAGGCTTTCTTT. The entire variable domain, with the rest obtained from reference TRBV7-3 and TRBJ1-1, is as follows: GAGVSQTPSNKVTEKGKYVELRCDPISGHTALYWYRQSLGQGPEFLIYFQGTGAADDSGLPNDRFFAVRPEGSVSTLKIQRTERGDSAVYLCASSLQGDREAFFGQGTRLTVV.

The CDR3 DNA reads TGTGCCAGCAGCCGTGGACTGCCTTCTGGGGCCAACGTCCTGACTTTC. Its translation: CASSRGLPSGANVLTF. V gene TRBV14 combines with J gene TRBJ2-6, with a weak D call TRBD2 (5 bases). Germline CDR1 SGHDN, CDR2 FVKESK. Trimming took off 4 bases at V and 1 base at J, with 11 bases between the two ends. The CDR3 sequence is 16 residues long.

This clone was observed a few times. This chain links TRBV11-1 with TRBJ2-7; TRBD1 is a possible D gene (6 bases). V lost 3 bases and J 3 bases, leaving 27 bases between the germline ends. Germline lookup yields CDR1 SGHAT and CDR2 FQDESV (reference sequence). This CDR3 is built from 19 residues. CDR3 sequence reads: CASSFHGQSTRARCYEQYF. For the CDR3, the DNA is TGTGCCAGCAGCTTTCACGGACAGTCAACTCGGGCTAGGTGCTACGAGCAGTACTTC.

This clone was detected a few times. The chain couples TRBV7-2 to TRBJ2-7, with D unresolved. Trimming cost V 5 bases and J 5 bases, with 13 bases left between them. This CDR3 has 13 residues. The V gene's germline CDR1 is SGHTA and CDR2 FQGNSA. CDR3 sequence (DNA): TGTGCCAGCAGCCCTAACCTAATCCACGAGCAGTACTTC. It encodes CASSPNLIHEQYF.

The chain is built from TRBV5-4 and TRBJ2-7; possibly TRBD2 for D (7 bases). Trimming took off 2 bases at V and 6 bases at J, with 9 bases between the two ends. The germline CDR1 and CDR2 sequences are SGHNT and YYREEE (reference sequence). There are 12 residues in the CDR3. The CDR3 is CASSLGGVEQYF. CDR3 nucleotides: TGTGCCAGCAGCTTAGGGGGGGTCGAGCAGTACTTC.

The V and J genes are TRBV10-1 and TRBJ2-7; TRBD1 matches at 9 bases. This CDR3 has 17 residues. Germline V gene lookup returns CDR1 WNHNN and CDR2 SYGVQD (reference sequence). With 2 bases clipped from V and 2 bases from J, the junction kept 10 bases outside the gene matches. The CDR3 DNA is TGCGCCAGCAGTGAGGAAAGAGGGACAGGGACGGCCTACGAGCAGTACTTC. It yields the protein CASSEERGTGTAYEQYF.

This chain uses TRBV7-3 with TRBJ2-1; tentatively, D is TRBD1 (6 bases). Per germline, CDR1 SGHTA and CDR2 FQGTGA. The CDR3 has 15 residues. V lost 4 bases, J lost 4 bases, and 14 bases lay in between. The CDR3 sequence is CASSSGQNLYNEQFF. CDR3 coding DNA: TGTGCCAGCAGCTCAGGACAGAATTTATACAATGAGCAGTTCTTC.

In DNA, the CDR3 is TGTGCCAGCAGCGCACTAGCGGGGCTCTACAATGAGCAGTTCTTC. Translating gives CASSALAGLYNEQFF. J is TRBJ2-1 and V is TRBV7-9, with 10 bases identical to TRBD2. The CDR3 sequence is 15 residues long. J gave up 3 bases and V 5 bases, and 4 bases lay outside the gene matches. Germline CDR1 and CDR2: SEHNR and FQNEAQ (reference sequence). Full variable domain (remainder filled in from reference TRBV7-9 and TRBJ2-1): DTGVSQNPRHKITKRGQNVTFRCDPISEHNRLYWYRQTLGQGPEFLTYFQNEAQLEKSRLLSDRFSAERPKGSFSTLEIQRTEQGDSAMYLCASSALAGLYNEQFFGPGTRLTVL.

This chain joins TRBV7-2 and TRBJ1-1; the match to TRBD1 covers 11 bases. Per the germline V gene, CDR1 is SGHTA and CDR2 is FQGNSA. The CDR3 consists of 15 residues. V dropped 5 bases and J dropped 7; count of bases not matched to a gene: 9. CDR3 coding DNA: TGTGCCAGCAGCGGACAGGGGGCGTCCGGCGTTGAAGCTTTCTTT. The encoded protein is CASSGQGASGVEAFF.

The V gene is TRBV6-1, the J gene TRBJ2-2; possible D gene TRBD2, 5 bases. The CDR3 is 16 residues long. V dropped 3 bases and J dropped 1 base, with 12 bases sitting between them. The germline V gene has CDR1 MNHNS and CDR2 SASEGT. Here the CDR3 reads CASSDLLGVNTGELFF. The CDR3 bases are TGTGCCAGCAGTGATCTTCTCGGGGTGAACACCGGGGAGCTGTTTTTT.